This entry is about one TCR beta chain. The antigen remains undetermined. The isolated RNA, all of it, was reverse transcribed, so expressed TCRB transcripts were what got sequenced. The data were produced by immunoSEQ multiplex PCR, yet TCRdb's version contains in-frame clones alone and is incomplete. The sample has some 180,000 clones, about 13% seen once. The record originates from a study of beta chain features in type 1 diabetes. Study-wide points: PCR might favor shorter templates, but any such skew would affect patients and controls equally.

CDR3 length: 14 residues. Trimming stripped 0 bases from V and 1 base from J, with 6 bases between. Germline values: CDR1 GTSNPN, CDR2 SVGIG (reference sequence). V gene TRBV30 combines with J gene TRBJ2-2; D perhaps matches TRBD2 (5 bases). Sequencing was performed on central memory CD4+ T cells from blood. This TCR derives from a woman aged 18-35 years in good health. The CDR3 coding sequence is TGTGCCTGGAGTGTACTAGTGAACACCGGGGAGCTGTTTTTT. This translates into CAWSVLVNTGELFF.